Shown below are 15 T cell receptor beta chains from a single sample sequenced in a study of CD8+CD57+ T cells in acquired aplastic anemia. Investigators profiled TCR beta VDJ and CDR3 from genomic DNA template. TCRdb called the reads again in MiXCR, with one record for every CDR3 protein. The repertoire has some 240,000 distinct CDR3 sequences, 34% of them found once; the top ten carry roughly 1.1%. Sequencing was done on a sample of sorted CD4+, CD8+, or CD8+CD57+ T cells (not recorded which) from PBMCs. These receptors were taken from a human donor in good health, serving as a control.

This clonotype came up many times. The chain has TRBV9 and TRBJ2-2; tentative D call: TRBD2 (5 bases). This CDR3 spans 14 amino acids. The V gene's germline CDR1 is SGDLS and CDR2 YYNGEE. Trimming removed 3 bases at V and 6 bases at J, with 12 bases between. In nucleotides, the CDR3 is TGTGCCAGCAGCGCTCCAGCGGAAGCCGGGGAGCTGTTTTTT. It specifies CASSAPAEAGELFF. Full variable domain (rest looked up from reference TRBV9 and TRBJ2-2): DSGVTQTPKHLITATGQRVTLRCSPRSGDLSVYWYQQSLDQGLQFLIQYYNGEERAKGNILERFSAQQFPDLHSELNLSSLELGDSALYFCASSAPAEAGELFFGEGSRLTVL.

This clonotype appeared a few times. The chain carries TRBV2 and TRBJ2-1; D may be TRBD2 (6 bases). Germline CDR1 SNHLY, CDR2 FYNNEI. The V end was cut by 4 bases, the J end by 0 bases, with 19 bases between. The length of the CDR3 is 18 residues. DNA for the CDR3: TGTGCCAGCAGTGCGGGGACTCACCGCGCCTCCTCCTACAATGAGCAGTTCTTC. Translation: CASSAGTHRASSYNEQFF.

Many counts were recorded for this clonotype. V is TRBV12-3 or TRBV12-4 and J is TRBJ1-2; D is possibly TRBD1 (6 bases). Between the trimmed V and J ends, which lost 7 bases and 4 bases, there was a span of 13 bases. CDR3 length: 13 residues. The CDR3 loop is CASTRTVGYGYTF. CDR3 nucleotide sequence: TGTGCCAGCACGCGGACAGTCGGCTATGGCTACACCTTC.

This clonotype was counted at least ten times. The chain couples TRBV20-1 to TRBJ2-3, with 10 nucleotides matching TRBD2. Germline V gene lookup returns CDR1 DFQATT and CDR2 SNEGSKA (reference sequence). The CDR3 has 15 residues. Trimming removed 5 bases from V and 3 bases from J; junction bases left unmatched: 8. In DNA, the CDR3 is TGCAGTGCTGGTCCTAGCGGGAGTAGGACAGATACGCAGTATTTT. It encodes CSAGPSGSRTDTQYF.

This clonotype was seen at least ten times. The chain carries TRBV10-2 and TRBJ2-7; 14 positions agree with TRBD2. V lost 8 bases and J lost 7; bases outside the gene matches: 7. This CDR3 has 14 residues. The germline gives CDR1 WSHSY, CDR2 SAAADI. The CDR3 DNA reads TGCGCCAGCGGGGGACTAGCGGGGGTGGGGGAGCAGTACTTC. Translation: CASGGLAGVGEQYF.

This clonotype was recorded at least ten times. This chain links TRBV3-1 with TRBJ2-7, with D perhaps matching TRBD2 (6 bases). The CDR3 covers 12 residues. V lost 8 bases, J lost 7 bases, and 15 bases lay in between. Germline CDR1 and CDR2: LGHDT and YNNKEL (reference sequence). CDR3: CASRGSAGEQYF. In nucleotides, the CDR3 is TGTGCCAGCCGCGGGTCGGCGGGGGAGCAGTACTTC.

This clonotype was counted ten times or more. The genes are TRBV19 and TRBJ2-1, with TRBD2 identical over 9 bases. CDR1 is LNHDA, CDR2 SQIVND, per germline (reference sequence). The CDR3 extends over 14 amino acids. The junction had 4 bases not matched to a gene; V was cut back by 6 bases and J by 4 bases. CDR3 region: CASRAAGGYNEQFF. The CDR3 DNA is TGTGCCAGTAGGGCAGCGGGAGGTTACAATGAGCAGTTCTTC.

This clonotype showed up many times. The J gene is TRBJ1-6, the V gene TRBV6-1; D unclear. Trimming left V 5 bases short and J 9 bases short, with 11 bases between. Germline V gene data show CDR1 as MNHNS and CDR2 as SASEGT. This CDR3 spans 13 amino acids. CDR3 protein: CASSPHISSPLHF. The CDR3 DNA is TGTGCCAGCAGTCCTCATATAAGTTCACCCCTCCACTTT.

This rearrangement joins TRBV5-6 to TRBJ2-1, with TRBD2 matching 8 bases. The germline gives CDR1 SGHDT, CDR2 YYEEEE. V trimming: 1 base; J trimming: 0 bases; junction bases outside the gene matches: 6. This CDR3 has 17 amino acids. CDR3 DNA: TGTGCCAGCAGCTTGACGGGAGGGTCGAGCTCCTACAATGAGCAGTTCTTC. The encoded protein is CASSLTGGSSSYNEQFF.

This clonotype has more than one count but fewer than ten. This chain uses TRBV24-1 with TRBJ2-5; TRBD1 matches 10 bases. Germline-derived CDR1 and CDR2 are KGHDR and SFDVKD. The CDR3 is 17 residues long. Trimming at V came to 4 bases and at J to 5 bases, leaving 12 bases not matched to a gene. The CDR3 reads CATSDHHGTGDGETQYF. The CDR3 nucleotides read TGTGCCACCAGTGACCACCACGGGACAGGGGATGGTGAGACCCAGTACTTC.

In the case of this clonotype: A much larger clone differs from this one at a single base, so this may be a read error. The chain uses TRBV9 and TRBJ2-7; perhaps TRBD2 as D (6 bases). Germline V lookup: CDR1 SGDLS, CDR2 YYNGEE. The CDR3 covers 15 residues. The V and J ends lost 5 bases and 7 bases respectively, with 22 bases between them. CDR3: CASSETSRRAGEQYF. CDR3 nucleotides: TGTGCCAGCAGTGAAACTAGCAGGAGGGCGGGAGAGCAGTACTTC.

The chain is built from TRBV3-1 and TRBJ1-2, with 10 nucleotides matching TRBD1. V lost 4 bases to trimming and J lost 6 bases; unmatched junction nucleotides: 5. The CDR3 is made up of 14 amino acids. CDR1 LGHDT and CDR2 YNNKEL come from the germline V gene (reference sequence). CDR3 bases: TGTGCCAGCAGCCGGGACAGGGGTGGTCATGGCTACACCTTC. The encoded protein is CASSRDRGGHGYTF.

This chain links TRBV20-1 with TRBJ1-5; maybe TRBD1 (6 bases). The CDR3 has 14 residues. Trimming stripped 2 bases from V and 3 bases from J, with 11 bases between. Germline CDR1 DFQATT, CDR2 SNEGSKA (reference sequence). For the CDR3, the DNA is TGCAGTGCTAGATGGGGGGCGGACAATCAGCCCCAGCATTTT. Translated, it gives CSARWGADNQPQHF.

The chain combines TRBV5-4 with TRBJ1-2; 10 nucleotides line up with TRBD1. After removal of 0 bases from V and 7 bases from J, the junction contained 6 bases not matched to a gene. Per germline, CDR1 SGHNT and CDR2 YYREEE (reference sequence). This CDR3 has 15 amino acids. CDR3 region: CASSLDGTGARGYTF. CDR3 sequence (DNA): TGTGCCAGCAGCTTGGATGGGACAGGGGCTCGTGGCTACACCTTC.

With respect to this clonotype: A single base separates this from a much larger clone, so it may be a read error. CDR3 in amino acids: CASSAGQGGQPQYF. The CDR3 DNA reads as TGCGCCAGCAGCGCGGGACAGGGAGGGCAGCCCCAGTATTTT. The chain couples TRBV5-1 to TRBJ2-3; 9 nucleotides line up with TRBD1. There are 14 residues in the CDR3. With V trimmed by 4 bases and J by 12 bases, 12 bases remained unmatched. Germline values: CDR1 SGHRS, CDR2 YFSETQ.